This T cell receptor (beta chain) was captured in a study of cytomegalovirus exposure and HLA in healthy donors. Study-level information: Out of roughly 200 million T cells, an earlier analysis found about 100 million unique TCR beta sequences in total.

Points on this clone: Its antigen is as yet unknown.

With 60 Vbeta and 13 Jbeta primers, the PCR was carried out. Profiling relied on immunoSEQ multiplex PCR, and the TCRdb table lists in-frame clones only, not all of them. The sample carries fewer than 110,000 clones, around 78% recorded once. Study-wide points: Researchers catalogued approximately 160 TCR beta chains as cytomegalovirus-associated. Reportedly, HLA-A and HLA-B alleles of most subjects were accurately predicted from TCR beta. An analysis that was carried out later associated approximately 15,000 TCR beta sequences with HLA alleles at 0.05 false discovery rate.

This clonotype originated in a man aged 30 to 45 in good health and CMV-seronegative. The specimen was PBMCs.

The CDR3 nucleotides are TGCAGCGTTGAACAGACTATTGAAGCTTTCTTT. This codes for CSVEQTIEAFF. J is TRBJ1-1 and V is TRBV29-1; no clear D. CDR1 and CDR2 from the germline V gene are SQVTM and ANQGSEA. Trimming removed 2 bases at V and 7 bases at J, with 8 bases between. The CDR3 is 11 amino acids.